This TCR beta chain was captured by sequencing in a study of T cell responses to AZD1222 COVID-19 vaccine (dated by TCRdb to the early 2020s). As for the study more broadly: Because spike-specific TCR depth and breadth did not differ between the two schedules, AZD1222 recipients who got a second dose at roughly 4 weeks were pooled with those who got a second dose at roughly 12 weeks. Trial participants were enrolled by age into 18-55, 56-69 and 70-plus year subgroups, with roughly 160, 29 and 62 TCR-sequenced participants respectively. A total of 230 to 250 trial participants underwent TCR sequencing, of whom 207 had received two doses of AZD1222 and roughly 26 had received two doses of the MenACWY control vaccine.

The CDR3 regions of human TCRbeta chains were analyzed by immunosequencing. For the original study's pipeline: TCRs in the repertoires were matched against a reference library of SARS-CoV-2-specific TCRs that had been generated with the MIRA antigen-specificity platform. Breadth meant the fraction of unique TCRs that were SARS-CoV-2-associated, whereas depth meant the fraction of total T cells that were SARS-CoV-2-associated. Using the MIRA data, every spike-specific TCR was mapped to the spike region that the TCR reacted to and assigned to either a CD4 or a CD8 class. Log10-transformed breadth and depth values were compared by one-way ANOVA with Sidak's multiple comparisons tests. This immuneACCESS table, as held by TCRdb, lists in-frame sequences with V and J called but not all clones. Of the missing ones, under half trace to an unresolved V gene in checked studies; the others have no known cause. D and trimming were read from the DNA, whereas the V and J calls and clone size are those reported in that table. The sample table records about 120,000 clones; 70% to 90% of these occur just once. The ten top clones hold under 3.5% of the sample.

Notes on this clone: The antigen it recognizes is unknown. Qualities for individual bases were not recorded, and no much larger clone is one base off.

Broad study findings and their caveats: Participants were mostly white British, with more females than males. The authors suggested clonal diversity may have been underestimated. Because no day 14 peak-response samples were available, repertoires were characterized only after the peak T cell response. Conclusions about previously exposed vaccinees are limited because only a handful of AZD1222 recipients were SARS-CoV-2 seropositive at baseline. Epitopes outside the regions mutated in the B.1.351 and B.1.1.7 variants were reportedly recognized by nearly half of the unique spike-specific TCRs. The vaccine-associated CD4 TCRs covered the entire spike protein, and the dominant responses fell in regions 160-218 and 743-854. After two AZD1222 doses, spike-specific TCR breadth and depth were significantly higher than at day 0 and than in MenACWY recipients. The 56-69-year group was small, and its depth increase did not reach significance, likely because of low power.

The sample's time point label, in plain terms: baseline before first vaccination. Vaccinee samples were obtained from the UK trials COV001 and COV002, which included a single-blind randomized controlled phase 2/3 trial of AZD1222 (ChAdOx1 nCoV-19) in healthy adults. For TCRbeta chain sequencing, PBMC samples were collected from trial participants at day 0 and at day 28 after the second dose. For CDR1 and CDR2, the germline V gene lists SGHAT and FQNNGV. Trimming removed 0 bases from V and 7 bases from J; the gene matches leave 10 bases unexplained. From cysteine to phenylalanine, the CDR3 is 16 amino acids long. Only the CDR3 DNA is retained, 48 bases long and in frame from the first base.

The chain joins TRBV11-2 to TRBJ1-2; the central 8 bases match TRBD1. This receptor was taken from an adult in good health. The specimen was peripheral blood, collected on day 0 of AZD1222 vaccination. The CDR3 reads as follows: CASSLDDRGVWGGYTF. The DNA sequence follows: TGTGCCAGCAGCTTAGACGACAGGGGAGTTTGGGGTGGCTACACCTTC.